Following are 27 T cell receptor beta chains from one sample sequenced in a study of cytomegalovirus exposure and HLA in healthy donors (dated by TCRdb to between 2016 and 2019). Receptor amplification or capture employed the immunoSEQ multiplex PCR assay. TCRdb re-hosts the immuneACCESS table, in-frame sequences only. Its copies lack some clones; in the studies checked, an unresolved V gene accounts for under half of them, and the cause for the rest is not known. This sample has around 120,000 clones in its table, and approximately 87% of those were observed once. The top ten clones comprise around 6% of the sample. The source material was PBMCs. The source is a woman younger than 35 in good health and CMV-seropositive.

The sample holds a few counts of this clone. V gene TRBV7-9 combines with J gene TRBJ2-7; 8 nucleotides line up with TRBD1. CDR1 is SEHNR, CDR2 FQNEAQ, per germline (reference sequence). V dropped 5 bases and J dropped 7; count of bases not matched to a gene: 13. This CDR3 comprises 15 residues. The DNA of the CDR3 is TGTGCCAGCAGCGAAGACAGGGGTAATGCGCGTGAGCAGTACTTC. Translating it yields CASSEDRGNAREQYF. Looking up the rest from reference TRBV7-9 and TRBJ2-7 gives the full variable domain: DTGVSQNPRHKITKRGQNVTFRCDPISEHNRLYWYRQTLGQGPEFLTYFQNEAQLEKSRLLSDRFSAERPKGSFSTLEIQRTEQGDSAMYLCASSEDRGNAREQYFGPGTRLTVT.

This rearrangement joins TRBV4-3 to TRBJ2-7; D possibly corresponds to TRBD2 (6 bases). V lost 1 base and J lost 1, with 11 bases in between. Per germline, CDR1 LGHNA and CDR2 YSLEER. The CDR3 runs 15 residues. CDR3 in amino acids: CASSQVASASYEQYF. In nucleotides, the CDR3 is TGCGCCAGCAGCCAAGTGGCTAGCGCTTCCTACGAGCAGTACTTC.

The chain uses TRBV30 and TRBJ1-1; D is uncertain. V lost 0 bases to trimming and J lost 6 bases, with 5 bases between them. The length of the CDR3 is 11 residues. Germline CDR1 is GTSNPN and CDR2 is SVGIG (reference sequence). CDR3 sequence reads: CAWSVLAEAFF. In DNA form, the CDR3 reads TGTGCCTGGAGTGTACTCGCTGAAGCTTTCTTT.

The V call is TRBV7-2, the J call TRBJ1-1, with TRBD1 matching over 8 bases. In germline, CDR1 is SGHTA, CDR2 FQGNSA. The CDR3 runs to 14 residues. With V trimmed by 2 bases and J by 6 bases, 5 bases remained unmatched. The CDR3 coding sequence is TGTGCCAGCAGCTTAACACAGGGGGTAGCTGAAGCTTTCTTT. This codes for CASSLTQGVAEAFF.

As to this clone: The sample contains more than one DNA sequence encoding this CDR3. CDR3 sequence reads: CATSRGQGGTDTQYF. The CDR3 DNA is TGTGCCACCAGCAGAGGGCAAGGGGGCACAGATACGCAGTATTTT. The V call is TRBV15, the J call TRBJ2-3, with D possibly TRBD1 on 5 matching bases. The CDR3 sequence is 15 residues long. CDR1 and CDR2 (germline): LNHNV, YYDKDF (reference sequence). V shed 1 base and J shed 1 base, with 9 bases lying between them.

This chain joins TRBV2 and TRBJ1-5, with D unclear. Trimming took off 4 bases at V and 6 bases at J, with 16 bases between the two ends. The CDR3 covers 15 residues. The germline CDR1 and CDR2 sequences are SNHLY and FYNNEI. CDR3 sequence: CASSVSPPGGQPQHF. CDR3 DNA: TGTGCCAGCAGTGTCAGTCCGCCAGGAGGTCAGCCCCAGCATTTT. Looking up the rest from reference TRBV2 and TRBJ1-5 gives the full variable domain: EPEVTQTPSHQVTQMGQEVILRCVPISNHLYFYWYRQILGQKVEFLVSFYNNEISEKSEIFDDQFSVERPDGSNFTLKIRSTKLEDSAMYFCASSVSPPGGQPQHFGDGTRLSIL.

The count of this clone is one. The V and J genes are TRBV5-1 and TRBJ2-3; D gene unclear. Trimming removed 9 bases from V and 0 bases from J, with 11 bases in between. CDR3 size: 13 residues. The germline gives CDR1 SGHRS, CDR2 YFSETQ. CDR3 bases: TGCGCCACGACATCCCCTAGCACAGATACGCAGTATTTT. Translated, it gives CATTSPSTDTQYF.

This clone turned up a few times. The chain employs TRBV5-4 and TRBJ2-5; 8 bases align to TRBD1. Per the germline V gene, CDR1 is SGHNT and CDR2 is YYREEE (reference sequence). The J segment lost 1 base and the V segment lost 4 bases, leaving 3 bases of the junction unmatched. The CDR3 contains 14 residues. CDR3 in amino acids: CASSPGQGQETQYF. For the CDR3, the DNA is TGTGCCAGCAGCCCCGGACAGGGCCAAGAGACCCAGTACTTC.

The chain uses TRBV27 and TRBJ1-6; no definite D call. CDR1 and CDR2 from the germline V gene are MNHEY and SMNVEV (reference sequence). Trimming took 1 base from V and 0 from J, leaving 4 bases between them. The CDR3 runs 15 residues. CDR3 coding DNA: TGTGCCAGCAGTTTATACAGCTCCTATAATTCACCCCTCCACTTT. Amino acid sequence: CASSLYSSYNSPLHF.

CDR3 sequence (DNA): TGCAGCGTCCTACTAGCGGGGGAGAACACCGGGGAGCTGTTTTTT. Encoded protein: CSVLLAGENTGELFF. The chain uses TRBV29-1 and TRBJ2-2; TRBD2 matches 11 bases. The V gene's germline CDR1 is SQVTM and CDR2 ANQGSEA. After removal of 6 bases from V and 1 base from J, the junction contained 4 bases not matched to a gene. The CDR3 sequence is 15 residues long.

The V call is TRBV9, the J call TRBJ2-5, with 8 bases that match TRBD1. CDR1 and CDR2 from the germline V gene are SGDLS and YYNGEE. The CDR3 covers 13 residues. The junction had 5 bases not matched to a gene; V was cut back by 4 bases and J by 6 bases. CDR3: CASSTDRGQTQYF. The CDR3 bases are TGTGCCAGCAGCACCGACAGGGGTCAGACCCAGTACTTC. Complete variable domain (other parts from reference TRBV9 and TRBJ2-5): DSGVTQTPKHLITATGQRVTLRCSPRSGDLSVYWYQQSLDQGLQFLIQYYNGEERAKGNILERFSAQQFPDLHSELNLSSLELGDSALYFCASSTDRGQTQYFGPGTRLLVL.

The V gene is TRBV5-1, the J gene TRBJ2-5, with 9 bases identical to TRBD2. CDR3 length equals 17 residues. Germline assignment: CDR1 SGHRS and CDR2 YFSETQ. Trimming took 4 bases from V and 5 from J; bases not matched to a gene: 15. CDR3 nucleotides: TGCGCCAGCAGCCTCGGGGGGCTAGCGGGGTCCGTTGAGACCCAGTACTTC. Translated, it gives CASSLGGLAGSVETQYF.

The chain links TRBV29-1 to TRBJ1-2; 12 nucleotides match TRBD1. The V gene's germline CDR1 is SQVTM and CDR2 ANQGSEA. The V gene end was trimmed by 3 bases and the J gene end by 2 bases; junction bases not matched to a gene: 4. There are 15 residues in the CDR3. The CDR3 region has the DNA TGCAGCGTTGAGGGGGACAGGGGGCGGAACTATGGCTACACCTTC. Translation gives CSVEGDRGRNYGYTF.

This sequence joins TRBV11-2 and TRBJ1-6; D unclear. The V gene's germline CDR1 is SGHAT and CDR2 FQNNGV. This CDR3 spans 17 amino acids. Trimming cost V 2 bases and J 0 bases, with 11 bases left between them. CDR3 DNA sequence: TGTGCCAGCAGCTTAAGCGACGGGAGCTCCTATAATTCACCCCTCCACTTT. Protein product: CASSLSDGSSYNSPLHF.

This clone was seen a few times. The rearrangement uses TRBV7-2 and TRBJ2-2, with TRBD2 as a possible D gene (6 bases). Germline V gene data show CDR1 as SGHTA and CDR2 as FQGNSA. This CDR3 is 19 amino acids long. Trimming stripped 1 base from V and 4 bases from J, with 22 bases between. The CDR3 DNA is TGTGCCAGCAGCTTAGTATCTTTGGGACTGAGCCCATCCACCGGGGAGCTGTTTTTT. Its translation: CASSLVSLGLSPSTGELFF.

V is TRBV6-5 and J is TRBJ1-1; TRBD1 matches at 8 bases. V lost 5 bases, J lost 3 bases, and 5 bases stayed unmatched. Germline V CDR1 and CDR2: MNHEY, SVGAGI. The CDR3 extends over 14 amino acids. CDR3 residues: CASSGQGRYTEAFF. The CDR3 region has the DNA TGTGCCAGCAGTGGACAGGGCCGGTACACTGAAGCTTTCTTT.

The chain has TRBV19 and TRBJ2-1, with TRBD2 matching 8 bases. J gave up 0 bases and V 3 bases, and 10 bases lay outside the gene matches. This CDR3 has 18 residues. Germline V lookup: CDR1 LNHDA, CDR2 SQIVND (reference sequence). The CDR3 nucleotides are TGTGCCAGTAGTATGTGGGCTAGCGGGTTGAGCTCCTACAATGAGCAGTTCTTC. Its protein product is CASSMWASGLSSYNEQFF.

This clone showed up just once. The chain has TRBV5-4 and TRBJ1-5; 7 bases are a match to TRBD1. From germline, CDR1 is SGHNT and CDR2 YYREEE (reference sequence). The ends lost 0 bases at V and 6 bases at J; junction bases unmatched: 0. This CDR3 region has 13 residues. The CDR3 DNA follows: TGTGCCAGCAGCTTGGAGGGGGCTCAGCCCCAGCATTTT. It is translated as CASSLEGAQPQHF.

This clone was picked up many times. The chain joins TRBV4-1 to TRBJ1-1; a weak D match, TRBD1 (5 bases). The germline gives CDR1 MGHRA, CDR2 YSYEKL. V was shortened by 4 bases and J by 1 base, with 16 bases between the two germline ends. This CDR3 spans 16 amino acids. The CDR3: CASSRHLVGENTEAFF. The CDR3 coding sequence is TGCGCCAGCAGCCGACACCTGGTAGGGGAGAACACTGAAGCTTTCTTT.

The chain joins TRBV15 to TRBJ1-5; TRBD1 aligns across 7 bases. Germline V CDR1 and CDR2: LNHNV, YYDKDF (reference sequence). The J segment lost 1 base and the V segment lost 3 bases, leaving 3 bases of the junction unmatched. CDR3 length equals 15 residues. CDR3 sequence: CATSSQTGSNQPQHF. In DNA, the CDR3 is TGTGCCACCAGCAGTCAGACAGGGAGCAATCAGCCCCAGCATTTT.

The chain is built from TRBV9 and TRBJ2-3, with 11 bases that match TRBD2. The V and J ends lost 0 bases and 4 bases, in that order; junction bases with no gene match: 4. The CDR3 contains 16 residues. From germline, CDR1 is SGDLS and CDR2 YYNGEE. The CDR3 region is CASSVGLAGNPDTQYF. CDR3 in DNA: TGTGCCAGCAGCGTAGGACTAGCGGGAAACCCAGATACGCAGTATTTT.

Details on this clone: Other DNA sequences from this sample encode an identical CDR3 as well. The chain couples TRBV5-1 to TRBJ1-1; 7 bases are a match to TRBD1. This CDR3 has 14 amino acids. CDR1 is SGHRS and CDR2 is YFSETQ in the germline V gene. V dropped 3 bases and J dropped 2; count of bases not matched to a gene: 4. This CDR3 is CASSSGQANTEAFF. CDR3 coding DNA: TGCGCCAGCAGCTCTGGACAGGCCAACACTGAAGCTTTCTTT.

The gene calls are TRBV27 and TRBJ2-7; D is possibly TRBD1 (5 bases). Germline lookup yields CDR1 MNHEY and CDR2 SMNVEV (reference sequence). The CDR3 sequence is 13 residues long. V dropped 3 bases and J dropped 0 bases, with 6 bases sitting between them. The CDR3 DNA reads as TGTGCCAGCAGTTTCAGGGACTCCTACGAGCAGTACTTC. Protein product: CASSFRDSYEQYF.

The chain recombines TRBV6-1 with TRBJ1-2; 7 positions agree with TRBD1. The J segment lost 4 bases and the V segment lost 7 bases, leaving 12 bases of the junction unmatched. Germline V gives CDR1 MNHNS, CDR2 SASEGT. This CDR3 comprises 15 residues. In DNA, the CDR3 is TGTGCCAGCAACCCACCCCAGGGACAGTTCTATGGCTACACCTTC. This translates into CASNPPQGQFYGYTF.

The rearrangement joins TRBV4-3 to TRBJ2-6; weak D call: TRBD1 (5 bases). V lost 1 base to trimming and J lost 0 bases, with 16 bases between them. The length of the CDR3 is 19 residues. CDR1 and CDR2 from the germline V gene are LGHNA and YSLEER. The chain's CDR3 is CASSQGLQWGHSGANVLTF. As DNA, the CDR3 is TGCGCCAGCAGCCAAGGCCTGCAATGGGGCCACTCTGGGGCCAACGTCCTGACTTTC.

The chain is built from TRBV5-1 and TRBJ1-1; D uncertain. CDR1 is SGHRS, CDR2 YFSETQ, per germline. The ends were cut back, 3 bases at V and 2 bases at J, with 2 bases in the middle. CDR3 length: 11 residues. The CDR3 bases are TGCGCCAGCAGCTCAAACACTGAAGCTTTCTTT. Protein sequence: CASSSNTEAFF.

The CDR3 region is CASSEDERITDTQYF. As DNA, the CDR3 is TGTGCCAGCAGTGAAGACGAGCGGATTACAGATACGCAGTATTTT. V is TRBV6-1 and J is TRBJ2-3, with a possible D match to TRBD2 (5 bases). Germline V gene sequence: CDR1 MNHNS, CDR2 SASEGT. V was shortened by 1 base and J by 3 bases, with 11 bases between the two germline ends. The CDR3 runs to 15 residues.